The entry below describes one T cell receptor beta chain. CDR3 size: 16 residues. V trimming: 2 bases; J trimming: 7 bases; junction bases outside the gene matches: 8. Germline-derived CDR1 and CDR2 are LGHNA and YSLEER. Combining a sample-barcoded 5' primer with a J-beta primer mix, a second PCR ran for roughly 7 to 11 cycles. A tag from a template-switch adaptor with 12 random nucleotides marked each cDNA molecule. Sequencing yielded, for each sample, at least 2.5 million paired-end reads carrying CDR3. MiXCR, run by TCRdb on the 5' RACE reads, gives a single entry per CDR3 protein. The sample has about 1.8 million distinct CDR3 sequences, just under 50% seen once. The entry originates in a study of blood T cells in healthy people across ages. The donors, healthy Caucasians from Russia, were aged roughly 6 to 100.

Sequencing used blood. The chain links TRBV4-3 to TRBJ2-1; 10 bases are shared with TRBD1. The source is a woman aged 40 to 50 in good health. The CDR3 is CASSQQTGGGLNEQFF. CDR3 bases: TGCGCCAGCAGCCAACAGACAGGGGGCGGTTTGAATGAGCAGTTCTTC.